This is a list of T cell receptor beta chains from one sample in a study of CD8+ T cells in alopecia areata. The data were produced by immunoSEQ multiplex PCR, yet TCRdb's version contains in-frame clones alone and is incomplete. The sample includes over 200,000 clones, 64% of them seen just once. This material consisted of CD4+ T cells sorted from blood, taken at week 4, from a patient treated with tofacitinib. These receptors were taken from a human donor with alopecia areata. Each CDR3 is given without its conserved first and last residue.

v_call	j_call	cdr3_aa
TRBV30	TRBJ1-2	AGIGPYGYT
TRBV15	TRBJ1-2	ATSGTGFPYNYGYT
TRBV25-1	TRBJ1-5	ATQVSNQPQH
TRBV29-1	TRBJ1-1	SVDRAGNTEAF
TRBV20-1	TRBJ2-5	SAGLAETQY
TRBV14	TRBJ2-2	ASSQRDYFSGELF
TRBV2	TRBJ1-2	ASTQEGTGTGNGYT
TRBV7-9	TRBJ2-3	ASSLSSGRTDTQY
TRBV27	TRBJ1-1	ASSFHTPGDTEAF
TRBV11-2	TRBJ2-5	ASSPVGGGQETQY
TRBV10-3	TRBJ1-5	ATQQGSGQPQH
TRBV10-3	TRBJ1-2	ATAGEYGYT
TRBV7-2	TRBJ2-3	ASSLGSRDTQY
TRBV5-4	TRBJ2-7	ASSLPAGEQY
TRBV30	TRBJ1-5	AWSGPRQGASQPQH
TRBV4-3	TRBJ1-4	ASSQEVKGQGAEKLF
TRBV4-2	TRBJ1-2	ASSQEGGSSGYT
TRBV7-9	TRBJ1-1	ASSGGVGDLRTEAF
TRBV9	TRBJ2-1	ASSVAAVNTGEQF
TRBV7-6	TRBJ2-1	ASSLWGQEYNEQF
TRBV5-1	TRBJ2-5	ASSRGWTEETQY
TRBV9	TRBJ2-3	ASSVLGATSTDTQY
TRBV28	TRBJ2-1	ASSLGGRDNEQF
TRBV29-1	TRBJ2-5	SVAEPLTQETQY
TRBV1	TRBJ1-5	TSSHPGQGGQVGPPCNQPQH
TRBV5-1	TRBJ2-5	ASRPGLASQETQY
TRBV5-1	TRBJ2-5	ASSLWGDRNQETQY
TRBV30	TRBJ1-4	AWSMAALNEKLF
TRBV29-1	TRBJ2-7	SVETSGQASYEQY
TRBV10-3	TRBJ1-1	AISEAEGTEAF
TRBV18	TRBJ2-3	ASYAALDTQY
TRBV2	TRBJ2-1	ASSPSKF
TRBV7-8	TRBJ1-4	ASSLRRGDEKLF
TRBV5-1	TRBJ1-5	ASHRGPNQPQH
TRBV29-1	TRBJ1-1	SVVVNTEAF
TRBV30	TRBJ1-2	AWISLRGLTIT
TRBV7-2	TRBJ2-5	ASSQMGGMETQY
TRBV7-9	TRBJ2-5	ASSLGGTQETQY
TRBV7-2	TRBJ1-1	ASSLVGGGSMNTEAF
TRBV7-2	TRBJ1-1	ASSFARGNTEAF
TRBV29-1	TRBJ2-3	SGVATDTQY
TRBV30	TRBJ2-2	AHRDTNTGELF
TRBV6-5	TRBJ2-5	ASSFRGQETQY
TRBV7-9	TRBJ1-2	ASNQRSVNYGYT
TRBV27	TRBJ1-2	ASKTLRDRVYGYT
TRBV2	TRBJ1-2	ASSPGTGRPYGYT
TRBV29-1	TRBJ1-6	SVEPQAGNSPLH
TRBV30	TRBJ1-1	AWSSLDVNTEAF
TRBV29-1	TRBJ1-2	SVEGHSGDYGYT